The clone carrying this T cell receptor beta chain is a singleton in its sample. This specimen comes from a study of blood T cell repertoires in COVID-19. On the study more broadly: COVID-19 samples from acute and convalescent phases originated in the United States, Italy and Spain.

In the authors' methods: Quantification of nucleated cells was approximated via reference gene primer amplification. Data came from immunoSEQ multiplex PCR; TCRdb stores just in-frame clones and leaves some out. For V, J and clone size, that table is used; D and trimming come from the DNA. This table has about 85,000 clones, roughly 78% appearing once. The sample taken for sequencing was peripheral blood. The receptor's source is a woman of 80 years or more with acute or convalescent COVID-19.

CDR3 sequence reads: CASKSGGPYNEQFF. For the CDR3, the DNA is TGTGCCAGCAAGTCGGGGGGGCCCTACAATGAGCAGTTCTTC. The J gene is TRBJ2-1, the V gene TRBV11-3, with 8 bases fitting TRBD2. The CDR3 extends over 14 amino acids. Looked up from germline, CDR1 is SGHNT and CDR2 is YENEEA. The J segment lost 2 bases and the V segment lost 7 bases, leaving 4 bases of the junction unmatched.